This T cell receptor (beta chain) was found in a study of cytomegalovirus exposure and HLA in healthy donors. Regarding the study as a whole: Highly shared variants forming one cluster were likely a sequencing artifact. Presence/absence analyses rested on an assumption that sequencing depth was roughly uniform across donors. Investigators reported 150 to 200 TCR beta chains as tied to cytomegalovirus.

Points on this clone: Its antigen is not known.

The PCR was carried out with 60 Vbeta primers and 13 Jbeta primers. Some clones are missing from TCRdb's copy, which holds only in-frame ones; the method was immunoSEQ multiplex PCR. The sample holds tens of thousands of clones, under 80% seen once. V gave up 6 bases and J gave up 5 bases; unmatched junction bases: 4. The CDR3 consists of 13 residues. The V gene's germline CDR1 is SNHLY and CDR2 FYNNEI. This chain links TRBV2 with TRBJ1-2, with 9 bases that match TRBD1. This receptor was taken from a male donor in good health and CMV-seropositive. The specimen was PBMCs. The CDR3 region is CASSEDRGYGYTF. Written as DNA, the CDR3 is TGTGCCAGCAGCGAGGACAGGGGATATGGCTACACCTTC.